In this sample, the clone carrying this T cell receptor beta chain turned up a few times. Only in-frame clones appear in the TCRdb table, and some are missing; sequencing was by immunoSEQ multiplex PCR. The data show some 270,000 clones, more than 65% seen once. The CDR3 totals 13 residues. CDR1 and CDR2 (germline): LNHDA, SQIVND (reference sequence). Trimming pared 1 base from V and 9 bases from J, leaving 10 bases between. The entry originates in a study of blood T cell repertoires in COVID-19. Material for sequencing was peripheral blood. The receptor was derived from a person aged 65 to 85 with COVID-19, enrolled during active disease. The chain carries TRBV19 and TRBJ2-1; D possibly corresponds to TRBD2 (6 bases). The CDR3 coding sequence is TGTGCCAGTAGTATAGCGGGAGAGATTGAGCAGTTCTTC. Its protein is CASSIAGEIEQFF.